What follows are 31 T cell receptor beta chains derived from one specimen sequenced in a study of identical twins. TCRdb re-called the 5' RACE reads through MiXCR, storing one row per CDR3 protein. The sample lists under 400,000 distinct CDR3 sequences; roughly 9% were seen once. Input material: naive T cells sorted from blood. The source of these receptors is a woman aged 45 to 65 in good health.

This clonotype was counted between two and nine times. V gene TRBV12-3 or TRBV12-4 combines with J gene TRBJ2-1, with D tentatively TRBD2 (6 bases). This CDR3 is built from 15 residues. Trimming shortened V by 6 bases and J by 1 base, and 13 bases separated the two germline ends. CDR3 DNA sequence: TGTGCCAGCAGGCCCCGGGGAGGATCCTACAATGAGCAGTTCTTC. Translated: CASRPRGGSYNEQFF.

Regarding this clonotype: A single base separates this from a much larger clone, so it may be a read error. The CDR3: CASTDLVNTEAFF. CDR3 DNA sequence: TGTGCCAGCACTGACCTTGTGAACACTGAAGCTTTCTTT. The J gene is TRBJ1-1, the V gene TRBV12-3 or TRBV12-4, with unresolved D. V was pared by 7 bases and J by 0 bases, with 9 bases between. CDR3 length equals 13 residues.

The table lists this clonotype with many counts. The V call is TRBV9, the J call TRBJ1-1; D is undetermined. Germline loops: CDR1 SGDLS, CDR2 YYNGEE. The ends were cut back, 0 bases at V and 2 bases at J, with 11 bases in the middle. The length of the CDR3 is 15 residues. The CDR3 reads CASSVVGQANTEAFF. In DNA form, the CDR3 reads TGTGCCAGCAGCGTAGTAGGGCAAGCTAACACTGAAGCTTTCTTT.

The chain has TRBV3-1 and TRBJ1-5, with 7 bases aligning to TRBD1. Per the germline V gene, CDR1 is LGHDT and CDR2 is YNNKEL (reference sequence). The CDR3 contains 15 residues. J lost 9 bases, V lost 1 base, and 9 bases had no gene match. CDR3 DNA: TGTGCCAGCAGCCAAGGGCAGGGGGGATGGTGGCCCCAGCATTTT. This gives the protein CASSQGQGGWWPQHF.

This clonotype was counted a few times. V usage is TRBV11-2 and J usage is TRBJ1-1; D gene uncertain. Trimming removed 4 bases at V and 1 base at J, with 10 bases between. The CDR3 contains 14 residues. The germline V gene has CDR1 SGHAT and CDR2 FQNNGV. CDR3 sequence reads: CASSSLLGNTEAFF. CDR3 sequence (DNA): TGTGCCAGCAGCTCCCTGCTTGGGAACACTGAAGCTTTCTTT.

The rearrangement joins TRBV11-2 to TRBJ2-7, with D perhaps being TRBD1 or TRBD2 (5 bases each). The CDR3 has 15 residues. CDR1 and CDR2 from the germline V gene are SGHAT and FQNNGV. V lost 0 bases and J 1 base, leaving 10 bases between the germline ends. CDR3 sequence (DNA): TGTGCCAGCAGCTTAGATCCGGGGCTGTCCTACGAGCAGTACTTC. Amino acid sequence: CASSLDPGLSYEQYF.

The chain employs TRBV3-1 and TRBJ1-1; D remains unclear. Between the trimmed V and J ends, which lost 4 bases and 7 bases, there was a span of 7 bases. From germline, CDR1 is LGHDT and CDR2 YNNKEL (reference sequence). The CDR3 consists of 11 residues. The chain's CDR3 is CASSLDYEAFF. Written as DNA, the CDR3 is TGTGCCAGCAGCCTAGACTATGAAGCTTTCTTT. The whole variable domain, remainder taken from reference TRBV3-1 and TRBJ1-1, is DTAVSQTPKYLVTQMGNDKSIKCEQNLGHDTMYWYKQDSKKFLKIMFSYNNKELIINETVPNRFSPKSPDKAHLNLHINSLELGDSAVYFCASSLDYEAFFGQGTRLTVV.

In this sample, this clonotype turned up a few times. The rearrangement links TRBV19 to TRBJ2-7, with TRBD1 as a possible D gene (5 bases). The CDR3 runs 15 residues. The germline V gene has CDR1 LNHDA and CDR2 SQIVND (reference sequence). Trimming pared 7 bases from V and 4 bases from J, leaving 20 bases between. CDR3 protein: CASTSNTGFGYEQYV. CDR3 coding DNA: TGTGCCAGTACCTCGAATACAGGCTTCGGTTACGAGCAGTACGTC.

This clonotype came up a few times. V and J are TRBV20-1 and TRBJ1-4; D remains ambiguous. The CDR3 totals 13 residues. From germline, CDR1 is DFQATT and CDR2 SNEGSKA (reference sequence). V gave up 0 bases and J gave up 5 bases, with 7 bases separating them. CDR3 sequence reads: CSARDMENEKLFF. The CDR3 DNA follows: TGCAGTGCTAGAGATATGGAGAATGAAAAACTGTTTTTT.

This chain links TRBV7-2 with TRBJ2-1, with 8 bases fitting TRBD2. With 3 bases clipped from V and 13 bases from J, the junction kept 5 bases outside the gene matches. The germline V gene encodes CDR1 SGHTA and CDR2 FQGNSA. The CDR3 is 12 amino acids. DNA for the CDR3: TGTGCCAGCAGCTTTGCAGCGGGAGTTCAGTTCTTC. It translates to CASSFAAGVQFF.

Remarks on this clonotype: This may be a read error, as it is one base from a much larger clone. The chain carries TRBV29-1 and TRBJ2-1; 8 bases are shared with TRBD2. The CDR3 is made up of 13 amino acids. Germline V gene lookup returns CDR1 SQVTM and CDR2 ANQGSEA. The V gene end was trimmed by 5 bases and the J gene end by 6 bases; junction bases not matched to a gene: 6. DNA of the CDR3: TGCAGCGTTCAGGGACTAGATTGCAATGAGCAGTTCTTC. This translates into CSVQGLDCNEQFF.

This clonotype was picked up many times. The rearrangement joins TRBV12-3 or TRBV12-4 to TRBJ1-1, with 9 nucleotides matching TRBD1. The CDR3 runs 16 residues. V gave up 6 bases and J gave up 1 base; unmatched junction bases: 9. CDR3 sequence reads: CASRRKTGGPNTEAFF. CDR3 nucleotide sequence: TGTGCCAGCAGACGGAAGACAGGGGGACCGAACACTGAAGCTTTCTTT.

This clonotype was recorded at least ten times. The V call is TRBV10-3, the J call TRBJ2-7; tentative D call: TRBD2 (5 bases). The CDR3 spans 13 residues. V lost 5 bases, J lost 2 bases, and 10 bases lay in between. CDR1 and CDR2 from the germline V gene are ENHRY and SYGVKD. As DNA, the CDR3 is TGTGCCATCAGTACTCGAGGGACCTACGAGCAGTACGTC. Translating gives CAISTRGTYEQYV.

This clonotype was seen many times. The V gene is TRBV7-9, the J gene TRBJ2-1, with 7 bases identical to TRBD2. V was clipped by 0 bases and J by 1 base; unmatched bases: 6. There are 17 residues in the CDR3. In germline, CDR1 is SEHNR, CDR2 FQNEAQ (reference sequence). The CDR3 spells CASSLALAEASYNEQFF. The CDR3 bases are TGTGCCAGCAGCTTAGCCCTAGCGGAGGCTTCCTACAATGAGCAGTTCTTC.

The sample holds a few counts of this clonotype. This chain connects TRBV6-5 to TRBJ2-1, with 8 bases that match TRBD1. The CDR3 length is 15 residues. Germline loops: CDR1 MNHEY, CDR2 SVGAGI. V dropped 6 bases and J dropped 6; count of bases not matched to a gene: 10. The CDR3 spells CASSAMVTGVNEQFF. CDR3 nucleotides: TGTGCCAGCAGCGCAATGGTGACAGGGGTCAATGAGCAGTTCTTC.

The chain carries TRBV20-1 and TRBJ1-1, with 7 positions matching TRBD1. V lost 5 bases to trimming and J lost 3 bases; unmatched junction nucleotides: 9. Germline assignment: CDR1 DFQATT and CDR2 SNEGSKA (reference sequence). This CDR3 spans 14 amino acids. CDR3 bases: TGCAGTGCTCCACGACAGGGCCCCTACACTGAAGCTTTCTTT. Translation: CSAPRQGPYTEAFF.

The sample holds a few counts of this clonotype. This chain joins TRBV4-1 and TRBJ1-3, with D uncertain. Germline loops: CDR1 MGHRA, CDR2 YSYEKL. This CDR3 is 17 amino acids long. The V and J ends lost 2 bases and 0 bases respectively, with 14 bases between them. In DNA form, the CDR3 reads TGCGCCAGCAGCCAACTGGATATAGCCTTCTCTGGAAACACCATATATTTT. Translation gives CASSQLDIAFSGNTIYF.

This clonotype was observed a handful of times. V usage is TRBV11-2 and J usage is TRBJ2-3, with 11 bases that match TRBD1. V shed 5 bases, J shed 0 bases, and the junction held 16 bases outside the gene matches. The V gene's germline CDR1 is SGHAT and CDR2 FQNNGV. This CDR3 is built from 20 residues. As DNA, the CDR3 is TGTGCCAGCAGCCACCGCGGGACAGGGGGATCGAGAATTAGCACAGATACGCAGTATTTT. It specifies CASSHRGTGGSRISTDTQYF. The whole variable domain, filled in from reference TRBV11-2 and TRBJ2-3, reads EAGVAQSPRYKIIEKRQSVAFWCNPISGHATLYWYQQILGQGPKLLIQFQNNGVVDDSQLPKDRFSAERLKGVDSTLKIQPAKLEDSAVYLCASSHRGTGGSRISTDTQYFGPGTRLTVL.

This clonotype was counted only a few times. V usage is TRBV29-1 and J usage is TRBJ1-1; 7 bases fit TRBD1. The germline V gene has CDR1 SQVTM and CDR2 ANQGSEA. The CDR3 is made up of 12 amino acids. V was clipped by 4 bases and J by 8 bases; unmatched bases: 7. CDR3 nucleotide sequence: TGCAGCGTTGGGACAGGCGTGATAGAAGCTTTCTTT. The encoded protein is CSVGTGVIEAFF.

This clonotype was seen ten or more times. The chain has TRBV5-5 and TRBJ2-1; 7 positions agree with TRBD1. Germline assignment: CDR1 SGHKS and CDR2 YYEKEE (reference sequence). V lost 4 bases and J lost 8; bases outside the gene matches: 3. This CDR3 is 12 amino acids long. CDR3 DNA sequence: TGTGCCAGCAGCAGGGGGCGTGATGAGCAGTTCTTC. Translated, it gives CASSRGRDEQFF.

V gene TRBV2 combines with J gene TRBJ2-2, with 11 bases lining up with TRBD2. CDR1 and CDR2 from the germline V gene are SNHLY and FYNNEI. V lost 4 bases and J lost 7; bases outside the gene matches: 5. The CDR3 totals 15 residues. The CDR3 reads CASSVLAGVIGELFF. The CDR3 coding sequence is TGTGCCAGCAGTGTACTAGCGGGAGTAATCGGGGAGCTGTTTTTT. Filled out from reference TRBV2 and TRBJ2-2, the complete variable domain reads EPEVTQTPSHQVTQMGQEVILRCVPISNHLYFYWYRQILGQKVEFLVSFYNNEISEKSEIFDDQFSVERPDGSNFTLKIRSTKLEDSAMYFCASSVLAGVIGELFFGEGSRLTVL.

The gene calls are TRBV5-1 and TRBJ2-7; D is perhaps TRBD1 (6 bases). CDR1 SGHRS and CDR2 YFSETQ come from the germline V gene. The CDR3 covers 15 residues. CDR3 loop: CASSAPGHKRPEQYV. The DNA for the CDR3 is TGCGCCAGCAGCGCACCGGGACACAAGCGACCCGAGCAATACGTC.

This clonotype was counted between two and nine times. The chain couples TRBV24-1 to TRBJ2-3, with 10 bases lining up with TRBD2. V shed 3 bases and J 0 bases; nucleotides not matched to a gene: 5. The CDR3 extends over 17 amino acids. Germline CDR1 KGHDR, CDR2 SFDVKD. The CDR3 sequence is CATSDPGLAPSTDTQYF. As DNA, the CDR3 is TGTGCCACCAGTGATCCGGGACTAGCGCCGAGCACAGATACGCAGTATTTT.

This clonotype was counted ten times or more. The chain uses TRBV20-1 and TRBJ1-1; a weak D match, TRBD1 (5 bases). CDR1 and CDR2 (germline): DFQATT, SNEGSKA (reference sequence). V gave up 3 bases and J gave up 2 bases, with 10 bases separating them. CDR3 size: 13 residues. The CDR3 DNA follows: TGCAGTGCTAGCCAGGGTAGCAACACTGAAGCTTTCTTT. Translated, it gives CSASQGSNTEAFF.

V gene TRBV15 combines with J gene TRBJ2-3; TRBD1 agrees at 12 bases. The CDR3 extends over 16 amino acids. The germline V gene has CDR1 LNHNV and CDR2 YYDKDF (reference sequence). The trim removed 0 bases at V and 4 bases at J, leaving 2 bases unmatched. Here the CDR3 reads CATSRDRDRGPDTQYF. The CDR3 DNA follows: TGTGCCACCAGCAGAGACCGGGACAGGGGGCCAGATACGCAGTATTTT.

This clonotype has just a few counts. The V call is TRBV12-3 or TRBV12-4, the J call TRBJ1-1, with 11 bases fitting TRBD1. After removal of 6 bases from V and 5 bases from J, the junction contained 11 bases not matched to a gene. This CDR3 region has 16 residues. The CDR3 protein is CASRPGQGAFGTEAFF. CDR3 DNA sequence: TGTGCCAGCAGGCCCGGACAGGGGGCGTTTGGGACTGAAGCTTTCTTT.

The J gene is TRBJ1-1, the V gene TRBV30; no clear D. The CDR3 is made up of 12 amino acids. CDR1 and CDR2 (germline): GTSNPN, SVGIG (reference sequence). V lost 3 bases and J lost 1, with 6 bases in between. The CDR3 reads CAWSHANTEAFF. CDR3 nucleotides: TGTGCCTGGAGCCATGCGAACACTGAAGCTTTCTTT.

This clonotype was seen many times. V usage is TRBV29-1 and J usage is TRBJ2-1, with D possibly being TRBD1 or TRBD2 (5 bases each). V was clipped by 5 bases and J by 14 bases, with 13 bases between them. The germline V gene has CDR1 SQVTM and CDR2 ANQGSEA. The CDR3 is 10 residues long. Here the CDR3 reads CSVRDPEEFF. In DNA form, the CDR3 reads TGCAGCGTTAGGGACCCCGAGGAGTTCTTC.

CDR3 nucleotide sequence: TGTGCCAGCAGCTTCACCGGGACGCAGTTCTTC. Protein sequence: CASSFTGTQFF. The genes are TRBV7-9 and TRBJ2-1; D assignment may be TRBD1 or TRBD2 (5 bases each). Germline V gene sequence: CDR1 SEHNR, CDR2 FQNEAQ (reference sequence). This CDR3 is 11 amino acids long. Trimming shortened V by 3 bases and J by 12 bases, and 9 bases separated the two germline ends.

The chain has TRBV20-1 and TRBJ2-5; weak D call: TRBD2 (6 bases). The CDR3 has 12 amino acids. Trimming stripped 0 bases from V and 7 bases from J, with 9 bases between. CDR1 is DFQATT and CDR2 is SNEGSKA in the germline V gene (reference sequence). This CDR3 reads CSARDNGGTQYF. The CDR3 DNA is TGCAGTGCTAGAGATAACGGGGGGACCCAGTACTTC.

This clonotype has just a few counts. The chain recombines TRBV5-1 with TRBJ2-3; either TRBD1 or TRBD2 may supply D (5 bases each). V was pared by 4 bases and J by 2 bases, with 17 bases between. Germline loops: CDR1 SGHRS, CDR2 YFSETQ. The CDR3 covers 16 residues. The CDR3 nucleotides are TGCGCCAGCAGCCCAAACCCGGGACGGATCACAGATACGCAGTATTTT. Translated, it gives CASSPNPGRITDTQYF.